These 3 T cell receptor beta chains share one sample of origin, sequenced in a study of blood T cell repertoires in COVID-19. TCRdb keeps only in-frame clones here, not all; method: immunoSEQ multiplex PCR. The table lists 100,000 to 150,000 clones, more than 75% of them singletons. Sequenced: peripheral blood. The receptors stem from a human donor in a cohort sampled during active COVID-19.

V and J are TRBV7-3 and TRBJ2-7; maybe TRBD1 (6 bases). Trimming shortened V by 5 bases and J by 3 bases, and 17 bases separated the two germline ends. Germline CDR1 SGHTA, CDR2 FQGTGA. There are 15 residues in the CDR3. The DNA of the CDR3 is TGTGCCAGCAGCCTATTCCCTGGGGGCAGCTACGAGCAGTACTTC. Its protein is CASSLFPGGSYEQYF.

The J gene is TRBJ2-7, the V gene TRBV12-3 or TRBV12-4; the D gene is possibly TRBD2 (5 bases). V shed 7 bases and J shed 4 bases, with 14 bases lying between them. The CDR3 is 13 amino acids. In DNA form, the CDR3 reads TGTGCCAGCATCTCGAGGGCCCAGTACGAGCAGTACTTC. The encoded protein is CASISRAQYEQYF.

The chain has TRBV24-1 and TRBJ2-3; maybe TRBD2 (5 bases). The V end was cut by 8 bases, the J end by 2 bases, with 10 bases between. Per germline, CDR1 KGHDR and CDR2 SFDVKD. The CDR3 consists of 13 residues. Here the CDR3 DNA reads TGTGCCACCACCGACGGGAACACAGATACGCAGTATTTT. It codes for CATTDGNTDTQYF.